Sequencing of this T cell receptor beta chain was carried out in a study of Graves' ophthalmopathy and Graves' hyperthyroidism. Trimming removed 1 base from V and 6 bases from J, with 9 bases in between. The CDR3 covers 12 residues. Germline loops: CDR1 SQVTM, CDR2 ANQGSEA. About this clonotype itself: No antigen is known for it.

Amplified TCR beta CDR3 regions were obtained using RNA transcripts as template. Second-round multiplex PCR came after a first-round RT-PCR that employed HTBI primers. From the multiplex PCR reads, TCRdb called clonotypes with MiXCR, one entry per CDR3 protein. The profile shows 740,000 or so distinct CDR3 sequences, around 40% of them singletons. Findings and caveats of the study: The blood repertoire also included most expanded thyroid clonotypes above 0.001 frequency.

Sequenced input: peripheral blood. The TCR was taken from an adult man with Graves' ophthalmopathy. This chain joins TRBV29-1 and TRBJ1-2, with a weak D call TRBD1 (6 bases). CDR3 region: CSVEGGGHGYTF. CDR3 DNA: TGCAGCGTTGAAGGCGGGGGGCATGGCTACACCTTC. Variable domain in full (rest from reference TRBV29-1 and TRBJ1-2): SAVISQKPSRDICQRGTSLTIQCQVDSQVTMMFWYRQQPGQSLTLIATANQGSEATYESGFVIDKFPISRPNLTFSTLTVSNMSPEDSSIYLCSVEGGGHGYTFGSGTRLTVV.